These T cell receptor beta chains were read from a single sample in a study of radiation and T cells in renal cell carcinoma. The table came from immunoSEQ multiplex PCR; TCRdb's copy has only in-frame clones and leaves some out. The repertoire holds about 150,000 clones, with roughly 90% as singletons. The starting material was blood, obtained from a patient whose treatment included radiotherapy and nephrectomy. The receptors were gathered from a woman aged 70-85 years with renal cell carcinoma. The CDR3 runs from the conserved cysteine through the conserved F or W. A D gene is named only where the DNA matches it firmly. Clone size is not always given. Where it is, it says once, few, many or a class for expanded clones.

v_call	d_call	clone_size	j_call	cdr3_nt	cdr3_aa
TRBV11-3	TRBD1	.	TRBJ1-1	TGTGCCAGCAGCCCGGGGACAGGGCACACTGAAGCTTTCTTT	CASSPGTGHTEAFF
TRBV29-1	.	.	TRBJ2-7	TGCAGCGTTGAAGGAGGGGGGGGGATCTACGAGCAGTACTTC	CSVEGGGGIYEQYF
TRBV5-4	.	.	TRBJ1-6	TGTGCCAGCAGAGTAACTAGTGGACGGCAAGGCTCACCCCTCCACTTT	CASRVTSGRQGSPLHF
TRBV19	TRBD1	.	TRBJ2-7	TGTGCCAGTAGCCCCCGACAGGGCGCCTACGAGCAGTACTTC	CASSPRQGAYEQYF
TRBV27	.	.	TRBJ2-2	TGTGCCAGCAGTTCCTCCGGGACTCCCCTGAGCACCGGGGAGCTGTTTTTT	CASSSSGTPLSTGELFF
TRBV9	.	.	TRBJ1-1	TGTGCCAGCAGCGTAGTCGGGGGGGCTGAAGCTTTCTTT	CASSVVGGAEAFF
TRBV15	.	.	TRBJ1-3	TGTGCCACCAGCAGAGCGGGGACTCCTGGAAACACCATATATTTT	CATSRAGTPGNTIYF
TRBV7-2	TRBD2	.	TRBJ2-3	TGTGCCAGCAGCCCTCGGACTAGCCCCGATACGCAGTATTTT	CASSPRTSPDTQYF
TRBV19	TRBD2	.	TRBJ2-3	TGTGCCAGTTCTAGCGGGGGGGGCACAGATACGCAGTATTTT	CASSSGGGTDTQYF
TRBV5-1	.	.	TRBJ2-5	TGCGCCAGCAGCTTAAGACTAGGTAAAGAGACCCAGTACTTC	CASSLRLGKETQYF
TRBV6-1	.	.	TRBJ1-5	TGTGCCAGCAAAGGGCAGGGCGGGGAGCCCCAGCATTTT	CASKGQGGEPQHF
TRBV7-2	.	.	TRBJ1-2	TGTGCCAGCAGCTTAGCCGCCGGGACAAATGGCTACACCTTC	CASSLAAGTNGYTF
TRBV5-4	.	.	TRBJ1-3	TGTGCCAGCAGCTTGGATGCGGCCGGGGGTGGAAACACCATATATTTT	CASSLDAAGGGNTIYF
TRBV9	.	.	TRBJ1-4	TGTGCCAGCAGCGGGGGGGTCACTAATGAAAAACTGTTTTTT	CASSGGVTNEKLFF
TRBV6-6	.	.	TRBJ1-1	TGTGCCAGCAGTTACCCGGACAGTTCTAGGAACACTGAAGCTTTCTTT	CASSYPDSSRNTEAFF
TRBV19	.	.	TRBJ1-4	TGTGCCAGTAGTAAGAGTGAAAAACTGTTTTTT	CASSKSEKLFF
TRBV6-6	.	once	TRBJ2-7	TGTGCCAGCAGACCTGACAGTTCAGGGCAGTACTTC	CASRPDSSGQYF
TRBV27	.	.	TRBJ2-1	TGTGCCAGCCTAGAGGGGTGGGGCTCCTACAATGAGCAGTTCTTC	CASLEGWGSYNEQFF
TRBV7-8	.	once	TRBJ2-1	TGTGCCAGCTTGGAGTACAATGAGCAGTTCTTC	CASLEYNEQFF
TRBV18	.	few	TRBJ1-1	TGTGCCAGCTCACCACCTAAGGGGAACACTGAAGCTTTCTTT	CASSPPKGNTEAFF